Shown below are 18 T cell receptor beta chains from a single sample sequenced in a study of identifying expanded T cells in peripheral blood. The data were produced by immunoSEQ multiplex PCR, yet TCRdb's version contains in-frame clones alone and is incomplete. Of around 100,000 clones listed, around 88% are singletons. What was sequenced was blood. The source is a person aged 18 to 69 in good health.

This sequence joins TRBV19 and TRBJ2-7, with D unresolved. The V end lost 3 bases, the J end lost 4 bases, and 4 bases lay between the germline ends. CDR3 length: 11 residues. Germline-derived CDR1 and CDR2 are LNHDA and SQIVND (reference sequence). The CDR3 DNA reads TGTGCCAGTAGTATTGGGTACGAGCAGTACTTC. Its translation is CASSIGYEQYF. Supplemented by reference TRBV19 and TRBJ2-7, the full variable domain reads DGGITQSPKYLFRKEGQNVTLSCEQNLNHDAMYWYRQDPGQGLRLIYYSQIVNDFQKGDIAEGYSVSREKKESFPLTVTSAQKNPTAFYLCASSIGYEQYFGPGTRLTVT.

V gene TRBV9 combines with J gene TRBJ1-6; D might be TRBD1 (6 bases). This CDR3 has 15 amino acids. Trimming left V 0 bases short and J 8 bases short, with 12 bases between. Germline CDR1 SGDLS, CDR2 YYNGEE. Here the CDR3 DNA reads TGTGCCAGCAGCGTAGAGGAGGGGGGTTATTCACCCCTCCACTTT. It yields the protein CASSVEEGGYSPLHF.

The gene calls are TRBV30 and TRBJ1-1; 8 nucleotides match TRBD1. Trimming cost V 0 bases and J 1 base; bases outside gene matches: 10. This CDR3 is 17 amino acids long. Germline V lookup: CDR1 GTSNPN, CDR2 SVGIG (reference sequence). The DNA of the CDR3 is TGTGCCTGGAGTGTACCCAGGGGGCGATTTAAGAACACTGAAGCTTTCTTT. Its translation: CAWSVPRGRFKNTEAFF. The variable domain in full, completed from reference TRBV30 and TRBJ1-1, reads SQTIHQWPATLVQPVGSPLSLECTVEGTSNPNLYWYRQAAGRGLQLLFYSVGIGQISSEVPQNLSASRPQDRQFILSSKKLLLSDSGFYLCAWSVPRGRFKNTEAFFGQGTRLTVV.

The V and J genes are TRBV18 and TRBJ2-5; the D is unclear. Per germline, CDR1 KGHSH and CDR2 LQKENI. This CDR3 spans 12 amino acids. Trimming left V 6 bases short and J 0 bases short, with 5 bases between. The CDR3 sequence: CASSQNQETQYF. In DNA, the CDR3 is TGTGCCAGCTCCCAAAACCAAGAGACCCAGTACTTC.

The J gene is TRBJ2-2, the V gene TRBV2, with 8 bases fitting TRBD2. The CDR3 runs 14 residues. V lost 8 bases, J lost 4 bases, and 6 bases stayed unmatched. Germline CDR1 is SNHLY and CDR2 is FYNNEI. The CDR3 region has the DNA TGTGCCAGCCGGTTCCGGGGGGGCACCGGGGAGCTGTTTTTT. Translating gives CASRFRGGTGELFF. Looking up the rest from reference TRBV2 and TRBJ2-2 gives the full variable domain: EPEVTQTPSHQVTQMGQEVILRCVPISNHLYFYWYRQILGQKVEFLVSFYNNEISEKSEIFDDQFSVERPDGSNFTLKIRSTKLEDSAMYFCASRFRGGTGELFFGEGSRLTVL.

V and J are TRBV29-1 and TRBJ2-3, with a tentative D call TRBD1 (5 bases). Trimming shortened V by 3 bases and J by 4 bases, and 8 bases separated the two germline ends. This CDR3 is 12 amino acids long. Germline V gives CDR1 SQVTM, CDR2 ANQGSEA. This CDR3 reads CSVDAGSDTQYF. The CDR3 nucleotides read TGCAGCGTTGATGCAGGGTCAGATACGCAGTATTTT.

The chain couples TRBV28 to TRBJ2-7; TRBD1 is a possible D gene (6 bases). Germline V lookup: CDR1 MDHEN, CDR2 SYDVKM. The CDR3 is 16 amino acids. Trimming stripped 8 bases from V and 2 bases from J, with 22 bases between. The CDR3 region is CASGLQGRGSTYEQYF. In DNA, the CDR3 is TGTGCCAGCGGTCTACAGGGAAGGGGGTCAACCTACGAGCAGTACTTC.

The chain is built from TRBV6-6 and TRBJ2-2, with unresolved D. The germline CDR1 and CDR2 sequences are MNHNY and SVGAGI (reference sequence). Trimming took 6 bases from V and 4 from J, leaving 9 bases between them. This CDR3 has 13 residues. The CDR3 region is CASRIPPTGELFF. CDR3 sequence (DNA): TGTGCCAGCAGAATACCCCCCACCGGGGAGCTGTTTTTT.

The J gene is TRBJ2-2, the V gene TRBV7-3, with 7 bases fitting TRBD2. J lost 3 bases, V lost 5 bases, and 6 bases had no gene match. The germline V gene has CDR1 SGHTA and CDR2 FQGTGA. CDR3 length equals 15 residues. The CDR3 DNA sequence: TGTGCCAGCAGCCCCCGGGGAGGGGACACCGGGGAGCTGTTTTTT. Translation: CASSPRGGDTGELFF.

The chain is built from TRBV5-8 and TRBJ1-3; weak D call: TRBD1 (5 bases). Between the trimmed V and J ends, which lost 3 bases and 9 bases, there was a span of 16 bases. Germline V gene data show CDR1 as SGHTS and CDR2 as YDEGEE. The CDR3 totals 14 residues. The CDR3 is CASSWGGSESTIYF. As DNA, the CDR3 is TGTGCCAGCAGCTGGGGGGGTTCGGAGAGCACCATATATTTT.

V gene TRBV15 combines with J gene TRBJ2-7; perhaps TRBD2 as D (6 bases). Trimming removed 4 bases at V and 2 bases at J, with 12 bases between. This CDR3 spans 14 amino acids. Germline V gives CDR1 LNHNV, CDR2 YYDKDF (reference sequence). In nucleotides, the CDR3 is TGTGCCACCAGCACAGGGACTGACGCCTACGAGCAGTACTTC. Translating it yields CATSTGTDAYEQYF.

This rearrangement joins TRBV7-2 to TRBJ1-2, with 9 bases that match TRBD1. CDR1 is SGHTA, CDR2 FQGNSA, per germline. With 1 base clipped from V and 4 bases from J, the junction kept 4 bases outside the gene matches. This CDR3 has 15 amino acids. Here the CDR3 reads CASSLGGTGRYGYTF. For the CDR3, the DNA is TGTGCCAGCAGCTTAGGGGGGACAGGGCGCTATGGCTACACCTTC.

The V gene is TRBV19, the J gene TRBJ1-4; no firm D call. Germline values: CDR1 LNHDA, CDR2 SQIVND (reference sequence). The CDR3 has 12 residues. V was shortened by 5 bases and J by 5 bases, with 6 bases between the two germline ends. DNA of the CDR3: TGTGCCAGTAGTTCCTTCAATGAAAAACTGTTTTTT. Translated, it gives CASSSFNEKLFF.

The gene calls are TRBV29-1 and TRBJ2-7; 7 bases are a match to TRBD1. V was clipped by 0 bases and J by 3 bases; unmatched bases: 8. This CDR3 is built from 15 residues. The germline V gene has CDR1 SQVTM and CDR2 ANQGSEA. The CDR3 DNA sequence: TGCAGCGTTGAAGATCAAGGGACAGACCACTACGAGCAGTACTTC. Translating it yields CSVEDQGTDHYEQYF.

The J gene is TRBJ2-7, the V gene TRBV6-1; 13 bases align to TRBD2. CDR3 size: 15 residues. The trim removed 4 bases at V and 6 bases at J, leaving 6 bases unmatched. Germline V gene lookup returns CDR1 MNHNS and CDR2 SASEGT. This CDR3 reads CASSGTSGRSGEQYF. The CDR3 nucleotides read TGTGCCAGCAGTGGGACTAGCGGGAGATCGGGCGAGCAGTACTTC.

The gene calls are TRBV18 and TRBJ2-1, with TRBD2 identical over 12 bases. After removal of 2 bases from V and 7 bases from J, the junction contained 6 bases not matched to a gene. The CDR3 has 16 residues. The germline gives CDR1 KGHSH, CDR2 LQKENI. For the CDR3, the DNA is TGTGCCAGCTCACCATCCGGGACTAGCGGGCATAATGAGCAGTTCTTC. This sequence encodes CASSPSGTSGHNEQFF.

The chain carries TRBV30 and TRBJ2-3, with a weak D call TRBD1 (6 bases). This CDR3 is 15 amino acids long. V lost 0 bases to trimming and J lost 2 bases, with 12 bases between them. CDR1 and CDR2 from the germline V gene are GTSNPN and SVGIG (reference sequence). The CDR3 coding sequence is TGTGCCTGGAGTGTAAAGGACAGTTACACAGATACGCAGTATTTT. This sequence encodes CAWSVKDSYTDTQYF.

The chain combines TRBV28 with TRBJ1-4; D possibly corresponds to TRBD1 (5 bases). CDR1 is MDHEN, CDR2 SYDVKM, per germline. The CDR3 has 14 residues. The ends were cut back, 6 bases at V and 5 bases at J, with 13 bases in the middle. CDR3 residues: CASSAGPENEKLFF. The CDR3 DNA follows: TGTGCCAGCAGCGCAGGGCCGGAAAATGAAAAACTGTTTTTT.